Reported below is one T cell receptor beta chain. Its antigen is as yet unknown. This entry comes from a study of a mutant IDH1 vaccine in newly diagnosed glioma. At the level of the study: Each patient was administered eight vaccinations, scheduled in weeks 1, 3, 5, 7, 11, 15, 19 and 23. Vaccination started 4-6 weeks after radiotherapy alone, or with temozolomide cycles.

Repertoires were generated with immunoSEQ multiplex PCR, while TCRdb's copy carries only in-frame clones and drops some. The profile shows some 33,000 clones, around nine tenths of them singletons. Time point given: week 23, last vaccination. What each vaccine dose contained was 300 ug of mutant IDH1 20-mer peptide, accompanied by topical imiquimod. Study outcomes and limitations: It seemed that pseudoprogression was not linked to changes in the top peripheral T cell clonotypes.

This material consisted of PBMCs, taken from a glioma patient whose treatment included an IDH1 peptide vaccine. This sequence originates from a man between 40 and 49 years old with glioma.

The CDR3 DNA reads as TGTGCCAGCAGCTTAGCGCCGGAGACCACTGAAGCTTTCTTT. It translates to CASSLAPETTEAFF. The chain uses TRBV7-9 and TRBJ1-1; D remains ambiguous. The germline V gene encodes CDR1 SEHNR and CDR2 FQNEAQ (reference sequence). CDR3 length: 14 amino acids. Trimming took 0 bases from V and 4 from J, leaving 9 bases between them.